The rows below give T cell receptor beta chains drawn from one sample of a study of cytomegalovirus exposure and HLA in healthy donors. Clones were sequenced by immunoSEQ multiplex PCR, and TCRdb holds only the in-frame ones, with some missing. This sample has about 160,000 clones, with around 80% found just once. Sequencing input: PBMCs. These receptors all come from a woman aged 40 to 55 in good health and CMV-seropositive. CDR3s include the opening cysteine and the closing phenylalanine or tryptophan.

18,TRBV29-1,TRBJ2-3,CSVEPVSGSRGGTDTQYF
15,TRBV6-4,TRBJ2-3,CASSRRGGSTDTQYF
15,TRBV28,TRBJ1-5,CASRRDRGLNQPQHF
18,TRBV28,TRBJ2-2,CASSLPGQGGANTGELFF
13,TRBV10-3,TRBJ1-1,CAISDLRQVEAFF
14,TRBV6-1,TRBJ2-7,CASRTDWGHYEQYF
14,TRBV18,TRBJ1-1,CASSPEGARTEAFF
14,TRBV25-1,TRBJ2-7,CASSHRDYPYEQYF
15,TRBV10-1,TRBJ2-7,CASFASACLSYEQYF
14,TRBV7-2,TRBJ1-4,CASSGQGEREKLFF
14,TRBV5-6,TRBJ2-7,CASSPGQALSEQYF
12,TRBV5-4,TRBJ1-2,CASSLKDTPDTF
13,TRBV29-1,TRBJ1-1,CSVVPRVNTEAFF
14,TRBV5-1,TRBJ2-1,CASSLRSGDNEQFF
13,TRBV5-1,TRBJ2-2,CASSRGGPGELFF
19,TRBV2,TRBJ2-3,CASSVADIWGRAKPDTQYF
13,TRBV5-4,TRBJ1-1,CASSFRGNTEAFF
15,TRBV5-1,TRBJ1-4,CASSPYGGFFEKLFF
17,TRBV7-8,TRBJ2-7,CASSLEGGGGWWYEQYF
18,TRBV7-9,TRBJ2-1,CASSLDIFRGLSYNEQFF
13,TRBV28,TRBJ2-1,CASRPLDGFEQFF
15,TRBV27,TRBJ1-5,CASRSGGTGGQPQHF